What follows are 2 T cell receptor beta chains derived from one specimen sequenced in a study of regulatory T cells in long-lasting Graves disease. Indicated time point: persistent/refractory GD, antithyroid drugs over 5 years with positive TRAb. PBMC-derived RNA was used for the TCR library. With iRepertoire HTBI primers and Arm-PCR of CDR3 regions, TCR beta libraries were built. TCRdb reprocessed the multiplex PCR reads via MiXCR and lists one record per CDR3 protein. The repertoire holds 250,000 to 300,000 distinct CDR3 sequences, 20% to 25% seen once, with around 50% in the top ten. Sequenced here: peripheral blood mononuclear cells (PBMCs), sampled when the disease was refractory, from a patient treated with antithyroid drugs. These receptor sequences come from a female donor with Graves disease.

This clonotype came up many times. The V call is TRBV20-1, the J call TRBJ2-7; D possibly uses TRBD1 or TRBD2 (5 bases each). CDR1 and CDR2 (germline): DFQATT, SNEGSKA (reference sequence). Trimming pared 4 bases from V and 7 bases from J, leaving 14 bases between. There are 12 residues in the CDR3. CDR3: CSATRDQLEQYF. The CDR3 DNA reads as TGCAGTGCTACAAGGGACCAGCTGGAGCAGTACTTC.

This clonotype was found many times. The J gene is TRBJ2-7, the V gene TRBV5-1; TRBD1 agrees at 7 bases. The germline gives CDR1 SGHRS, CDR2 YFSETQ. Trimming at V came to 4 bases and at J to 1 base, leaving 11 bases not matched to a gene. This CDR3 is built from 16 residues. The CDR3 DNA reads as TGCGCCAGCAGCCCGTTGACAGGGTTAGCTTCCTACGAGCAGTACTTC. As protein: CASSPLTGLASYEQYF.